These 13 T cell receptor beta chains were sequenced from one sample in a study of cytomegalovirus exposure and HLA in healthy donors. Primers for the PCR totalled 60 Vbeta and 13 Jbeta. The protocol was immunoSEQ multiplex PCR, while the TCRdb copy is restricted to in-frame clones and leaves out a portion. This table has tens of thousands of clones, around 77% appearing once. Sequenced sample: PBMCs. Receptors were obtained from a woman in her 40s in good health and CMV-seropositive.

This clone was detected only a few times. The V call is TRBV9, the J call TRBJ2-7; D gene ambiguous. Germline CDR1 and CDR2: SGDLS and YYNGEE. The CDR3 length is 13 residues. V dropped 0 bases and J dropped 3 bases, with 7 bases sitting between them. The CDR3 region has the DNA TGTGCCAGCAGCGTAGGTCCCAGCTACGAGCAGTACTTC. It specifies CASSVGPSYEQYF.

The chain employs TRBV19 and TRBJ2-3; possible D gene TRBD1, 6 bases. This CDR3 has 18 residues. V was pared by 0 bases and J by 9 bases, with 25 bases between. Germline-derived CDR1 and CDR2 are LNHDA and SQIVND (reference sequence). The CDR3 region is CASSIDWTDSHRYGTQYF. The CDR3 DNA is TGTGCCAGTAGTATAGATTGGACAGATTCCCACAGATACGGGACGCAGTATTTT. Together with reference TRBV19 and TRBJ2-3, the CDR3 gives the full variable domain: DGGITQSPKYLFRKEGQNVTLSCEQNLNHDAMYWYRQDPGQGLRLIYYSQIVNDFQKGDIAEGYSVSREKKESFPLTVTSAQKNPTAFYLCASSIDWTDSHRYGTQYFGPGTRLTVL.

The CDR3 loop is CASSQARGTGFEQYF. DNA of the CDR3: TGCGCCAGCAGCCAAGCCAGGGGGACAGGGTTCGAGCAGTACTTC. The V and J genes are TRBV4-1 and TRBJ2-7, with TRBD1 matching 9 bases. V lost 1 base and J lost 6; bases outside the gene matches: 7. Germline V gene lookup returns CDR1 MGHRA and CDR2 YSYEKL. The CDR3 is 15 amino acids.

The chain joins TRBV27 to TRBJ2-2; maybe TRBD2 (6 bases). The CDR3 is made up of 16 amino acids. The V gene lost 5 bases and the J gene lost 3 bases, with 16 bases spanning the gap. Germline CDR1 and CDR2: MNHEY and SMNVEV (reference sequence). CDR3 coding DNA: TGTGCCAGCAGTACCCTCGGCGGGGCCCACACCGGGGAGCTGTTTTTT. Protein product: CASSTLGGAHTGELFF.

V is TRBV4-1 and J is TRBJ2-4; D not certain. The germline gives CDR1 MGHRA, CDR2 YSYEKL. The CDR3 spans 13 residues. V was pared by 1 base and J by 6 bases, with 7 bases between. This chain's CDR3 is CASSQGPGNIQYF. CDR3 sequence (DNA): TGCGCCAGCAGCCAAGGTCCCGGAAACATTCAGTACTTC.

The chain carries TRBV11-3 and TRBJ2-3; D ambiguous. V gave up 0 bases and J gave up 1 base, with 5 bases separating them. The CDR3 is 14 amino acids. The germline V gene encodes CDR1 SGHNT and CDR2 YENEEA. CDR3 in DNA: TGTGCCAGCAGCTTAGAATCGGGCACAGATACGCAGTATTTT. It is translated as CASSLESGTDTQYF.

The chain uses TRBV6-1 and TRBJ2-3; 11 nucleotides match TRBD2. The length of the CDR3 is 17 residues. Trimming at V came to 2 bases and at J to 5 bases, leaving 9 bases not matched to a gene. Germline-derived CDR1 and CDR2 are MNHNS and SASEGT. In DNA form, the CDR3 reads TGTGCCAGCAGTGAAAAGGCTAGCGGGGGGCTTGGAGATACGCAGTATTTT. Amino acids: CASSEKASGGLGDTQYF.

This rearrangement joins TRBV5-1 to TRBJ2-7, with 11 nucleotides matching TRBD1. The CDR3 length is 15 residues. J gave up 0 bases and V 4 bases, and 3 bases lay outside the gene matches. The germline V gene encodes CDR1 SGHRS and CDR2 YFSETQ. The CDR3 region has the DNA TGCGCCAGCAGCCCAGGACAGGGGGCCTCCTACGAGCAGTACTTC. Amino acid sequence: CASSPGQGASYEQYF.

The V and J genes are TRBV4-1 and TRBJ2-1; D might be TRBD2 (5 bases). The length of the CDR3 is 13 residues. V was cut by 5 bases and J by 8 bases, with 13 bases left in between. Germline loops: CDR1 MGHRA, CDR2 YSYEKL. Here the CDR3 reads CASSSSRADEQFF. Here the CDR3 DNA reads TGCGCCAGCAGCTCATCGCGGGCGGATGAGCAGTTCTTC.

This clone came up a few times. A much larger clonotype is one base distant, so this may be a read error. The identical CDR3 is also encoded by other nucleotide sequences in the sample. The rearrangement joins TRBV4-1 to TRBJ2-1, with D perhaps TRBD2 (6 bases). Germline V gene data show CDR1 as MGHRA and CDR2 as YSYEKL. This CDR3 comprises 15 residues. The V and J ends lost 3 bases and 3 bases respectively, with 12 bases between them. The chain's CDR3 is CASSQEGGYYNEQFF. In DNA form, the CDR3 reads TGCGCCAGCAGCCAGGAAGGAGGGTACTACAATGAGCAGTTCTTC.

J is TRBJ1-2 and V is TRBV10-3; TRBD1 aligns across 7 bases. This CDR3 is built from 14 residues. V shed 4 bases and J 4 bases; nucleotides not matched to a gene: 6. Germline values: CDR1 ENHRY, CDR2 SYGVKD. CDR3 in DNA: TGTGCCATCAGTGGCAACAGGGGAACCTATGGCTACACCTTC. It codes for CAISGNRGTYGYTF.

The chain employs TRBV27 and TRBJ2-4, with 7 bases identical to TRBD2. This CDR3 region has 15 residues. The germline gives CDR1 MNHEY, CDR2 SMNVEV (reference sequence). V lost 3 bases to trimming and J lost 1 base; unmatched junction nucleotides: 3. CDR3 in amino acids: CASSLGGRAKNIQYF. The CDR3 DNA sequence: TGTGCCAGCAGTTTGGGGGGGAGGGCCAAAAACATTCAGTACTTC.

The J gene is TRBJ1-4, the V gene TRBV14; D uncertain. CDR3 length: 14 amino acids. Germline CDR1 is SGHDN and CDR2 is FVKESK. With 4 bases removed from V and 0 bases from J, the gap between germline ends came to 6 bases. CDR3 loop: CASSPAATNEKLFF. The DNA of the CDR3 is TGTGCCAGCAGCCCGGCGGCAACTAATGAAAAACTGTTTTTT.